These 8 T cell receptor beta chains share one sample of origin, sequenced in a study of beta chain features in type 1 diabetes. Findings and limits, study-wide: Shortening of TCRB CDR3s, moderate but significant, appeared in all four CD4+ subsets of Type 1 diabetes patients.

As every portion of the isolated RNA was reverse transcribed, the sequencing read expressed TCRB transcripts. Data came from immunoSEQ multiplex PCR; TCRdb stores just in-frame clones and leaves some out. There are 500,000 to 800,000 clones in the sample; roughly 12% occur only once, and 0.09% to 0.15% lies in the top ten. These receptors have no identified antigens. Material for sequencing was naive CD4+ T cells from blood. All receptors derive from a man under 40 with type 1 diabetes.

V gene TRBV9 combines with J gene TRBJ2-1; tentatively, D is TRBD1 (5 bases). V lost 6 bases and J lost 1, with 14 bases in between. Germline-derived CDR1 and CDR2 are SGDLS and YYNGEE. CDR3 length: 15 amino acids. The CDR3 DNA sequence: TGTGCCAGCACAGAAGATCAGGGTTCCTACAATGAGCAGTTCTTC. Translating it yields CASTEDQGSYNEQFF. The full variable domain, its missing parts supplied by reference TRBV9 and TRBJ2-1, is DSGVTQTPKHLITATGQRVTLRCSPRSGDLSVYWYQQSLDQGLQFLIQYYNGEERAKGNILERFSAQQFPDLHSELNLSSLELGDSALYFCASTEDQGSYNEQFFGPGTRLTVL.

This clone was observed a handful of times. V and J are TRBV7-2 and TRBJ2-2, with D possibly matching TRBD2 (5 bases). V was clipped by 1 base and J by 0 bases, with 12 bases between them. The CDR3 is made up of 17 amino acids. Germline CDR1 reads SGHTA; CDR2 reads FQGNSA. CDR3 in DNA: TGTGCCAGCAGCTTAGGCCCGAGAGGGTCGAACACCGGGGAGCTGTTTTTT. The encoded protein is CASSLGPRGSNTGELFF. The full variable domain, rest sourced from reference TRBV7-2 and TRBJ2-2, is GAGVSQSPSNKVTEKGKDVELRCDPISGHTALYWYRQSLGQGLEFLIYFQGNSAPDKSGLPSDRFSAERTGGSVSTLTIQRTQQEDSAVYLCASSLGPRGSNTGELFFGEGSRLTVL.

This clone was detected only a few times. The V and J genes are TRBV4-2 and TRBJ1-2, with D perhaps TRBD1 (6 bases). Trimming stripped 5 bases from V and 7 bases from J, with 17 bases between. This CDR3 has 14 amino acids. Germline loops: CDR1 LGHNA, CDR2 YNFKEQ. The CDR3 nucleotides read TGTGCCAGCAGCGGGCGCCGGGAGGGGGGTGGCTACACCTTC. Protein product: CASSGRREGGGYTF.

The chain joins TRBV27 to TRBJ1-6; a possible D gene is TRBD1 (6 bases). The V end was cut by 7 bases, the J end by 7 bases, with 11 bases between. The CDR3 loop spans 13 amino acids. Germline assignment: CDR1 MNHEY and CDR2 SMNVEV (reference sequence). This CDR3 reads CASTVGGNSPLHF. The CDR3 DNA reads TGTGCCAGCACGGTCGGGGGCAATTCACCCCTCCACTTT.

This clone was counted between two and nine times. CDR3 amino acids: CASTSGDRQPQHF. The CDR3 DNA sequence: TGTGCCAGCACCTCGGGAGACCGGCAGCCCCAGCATTTT. J is TRBJ1-5 and V is TRBV7-9; no clear D. This CDR3 spans 13 amino acids. Germline V lookup: CDR1 SEHNR, CDR2 FQNEAQ (reference sequence). V dropped 7 bases and J dropped 7 bases, with 14 bases sitting between them.

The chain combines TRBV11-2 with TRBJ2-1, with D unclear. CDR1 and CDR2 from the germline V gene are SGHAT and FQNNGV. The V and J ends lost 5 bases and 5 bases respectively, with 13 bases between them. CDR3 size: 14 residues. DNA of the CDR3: TGTGCCAGCAGCCCTGGAGACTTCAACAATGAGCAGTTCTTC. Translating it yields CASSPGDFNNEQFF.

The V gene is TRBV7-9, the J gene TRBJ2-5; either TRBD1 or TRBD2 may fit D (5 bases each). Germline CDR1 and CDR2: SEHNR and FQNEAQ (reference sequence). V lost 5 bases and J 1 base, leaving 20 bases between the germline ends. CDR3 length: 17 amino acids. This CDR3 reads CASSPREGDPIQETQYF. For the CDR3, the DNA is TGTGCCAGCAGCCCCCGGGAAGGGGATCCGATCCAAGAGACCCAGTACTTC.

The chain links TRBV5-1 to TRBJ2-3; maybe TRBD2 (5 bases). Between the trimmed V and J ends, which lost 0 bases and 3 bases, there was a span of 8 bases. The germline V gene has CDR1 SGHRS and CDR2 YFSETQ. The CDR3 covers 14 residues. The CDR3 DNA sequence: TGCGCCAGCAGCTTGGATATAGCGACAGATACGCAGTATTTT. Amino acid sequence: CASSLDIATDTQYF.